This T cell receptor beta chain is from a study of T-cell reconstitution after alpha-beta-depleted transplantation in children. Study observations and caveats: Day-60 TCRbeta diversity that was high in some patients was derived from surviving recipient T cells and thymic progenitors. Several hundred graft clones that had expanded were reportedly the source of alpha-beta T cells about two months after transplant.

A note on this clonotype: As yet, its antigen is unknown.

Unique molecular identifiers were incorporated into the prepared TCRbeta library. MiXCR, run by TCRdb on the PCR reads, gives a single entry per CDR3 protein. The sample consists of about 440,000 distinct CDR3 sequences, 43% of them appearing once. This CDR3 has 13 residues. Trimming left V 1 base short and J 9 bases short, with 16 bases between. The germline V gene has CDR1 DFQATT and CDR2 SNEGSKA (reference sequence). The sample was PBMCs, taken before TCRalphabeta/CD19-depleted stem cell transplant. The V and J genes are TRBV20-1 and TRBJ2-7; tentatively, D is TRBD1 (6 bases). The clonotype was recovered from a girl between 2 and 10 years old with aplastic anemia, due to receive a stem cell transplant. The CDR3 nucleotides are TGCAGTGCTAGAGTGGGGGCAAGAGAAGGGCAGTACTTC. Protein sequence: CSARVGAREGQYF.